This passage covers 23 T cell receptor beta chains from one sample sequenced in a study of shared clonotypes between healthy human individuals. Some clones are missing from TCRdb's copy, which holds only in-frame ones; the method was immunoSEQ multiplex PCR. Here the sample spans some 2,500,000 clones, around 93% being singletons. Sequenced material: naive CD4+ T cells from PBMCs. Subset noted: CD45RA+ positively selected. Source of these receptors: a man between 18 and 35 years old in good health. Some clones in this sample may be carry-over from other donors' samples.

The chain combines TRBV7-9 with TRBJ2-3; TRBD2 agrees at 15 bases. Trimming removed 1 base from V and 6 bases from J; junction bases left unmatched: 11. This CDR3 region has 19 residues. Per the germline V gene, CDR1 is SEHNR and CDR2 is FQNEAQ (reference sequence). In nucleotides, the CDR3 is TGTGCCAGCAGCTTAGAGAAAGGACTAGCGGGAGGGCCGGTTGATACGCAGTATTTT. Translation gives CASSLEKGLAGGPVDTQYF.

The chain employs TRBV6-1 and TRBJ2-5, with a weak D call TRBD1 (7 bases). Trimming removed 7 bases at V and 4 bases at J, with 16 bases between. Germline CDR1 and CDR2: MNHNS and SASEGT. CDR3 length: 14 amino acids. Here the CDR3 reads CASTSQGGGETQYF. The CDR3 DNA sequence: TGTGCCAGCACCTCCCAGGGGGGAGGAGAGACCCAGTACTTC.

V usage is TRBV7-9 and J usage is TRBJ1-5; TRBD1 matches at 7 bases. CDR1 and CDR2 from the germline V gene are SEHNR and FQNEAQ (reference sequence). This CDR3 region has 15 residues. V lost 1 base and J lost 5; bases outside the gene matches: 5. In DNA, the CDR3 is TGTGCCAGCAGCTTAGATTTAGGGGGCTATCAGCCCCAGCATTTT. Protein sequence: CASSLDLGGYQPQHF.

The rearrangement links TRBV11-1 to TRBJ2-7; no reliable D call. CDR1 is SGHAT, CDR2 FQDESV, per germline (reference sequence). V was trimmed by 5 bases and J by 6 bases, leaving 8 bases between them. The CDR3 is made up of 11 amino acids. Written as DNA, the CDR3 is TGTGCCAGCAGCCGCCCCGGCGAGCAGTACTTC. Translating it yields CASSRPGEQYF.

The chain links TRBV5-4 to TRBJ1-4; 8 nucleotides agree with TRBD1. The CDR3 contains 15 residues. The trim removed 2 bases at V and 8 bases at J, leaving 8 bases unmatched. CDR1 SGHNT and CDR2 YYREEE come from the germline V gene (reference sequence). CDR3 sequence reads: CASSFSSGGSEKLFF. CDR3 DNA sequence: TGTGCCAGCAGCTTTTCATCAGGGGGCTCCGAAAAACTGTTTTTT.

The rearrangement uses TRBV18 and TRBJ2-1; 15 nucleotides line up with TRBD2. J gave up 7 bases and V 6 bases, and 4 bases lay outside the gene matches. CDR3 size: 15 residues. CDR1 is KGHSH, CDR2 LQKENI, per germline. The CDR3 DNA reads as TGTGCCAGCTCTGGACTAGCGGGAGGGGGTAATGAGCAGTTCTTC. This encodes CASSGLAGGGNEQFF.

The genes are TRBV25-1 and TRBJ2-5; possibly TRBD1 or TRBD2 for D (5 bases each). Trimming left V 4 bases short and J 7 bases short, with 16 bases between. Germline values: CDR1 MGHDK, CDR2 SYGVNS. The CDR3 consists of 14 residues. The CDR3 sequence is CASSVGAEGWTQYF. For the CDR3, the DNA is TGTGCCAGCAGTGTAGGGGCAGAGGGGTGGACCCAGTACTTC.

V and J are TRBV5-4 and TRBJ2-1; TRBD2 might be the D (5 bases). The CDR3 spans 12 residues. Trimming took off 4 bases at V and 10 bases at J, with 12 bases between the two ends. CDR1 and CDR2 (germline): SGHNT, YYREEE (reference sequence). CDR3 sequence reads: CASSLGPGEQFF. The CDR3 nucleotides are TGTGCCAGCAGCCTCGGACCGGGGGAGCAGTTCTTC.

As to this clone: In the same sample, other DNA sequences code for this CDR3. The V and J genes are TRBV28 and TRBJ1-1; D gene ambiguous. Germline CDR1 reads MDHEN; CDR2 reads SYDVKM. This CDR3 contains 12 residues. V lost 3 bases and J lost 4, with 6 bases in between. The DNA of the CDR3 is TGTGCCAGCAGTTTCCGTCGCACTGAAGCTTTCTTT. It encodes CASSFRRTEAFF.

In DNA, the CDR3 is TGTGCCAGCAGTTACGGACAGACGAGGAACACTGAAGCTTTCTTT. As protein: CASSYGQTRNTEAFF. This chain joins TRBV6-5 and TRBJ1-1, with D perhaps TRBD1 (6 bases). The CDR3 has 15 residues. V shed 2 bases and J shed 1 base, with 11 bases lying between them. Germline V gene lookup returns CDR1 MNHEY and CDR2 SVGAGI.

This chain uses TRBV5-4 with TRBJ1-1; D unresolved. CDR3 length equals 15 residues. Germline V gene lookup returns CDR1 SGHNT and CDR2 YYREEE (reference sequence). With 4 bases removed from V and 6 bases from J, the gap between germline ends came to 19 bases. The CDR3 sequence: CASSLELWGKAEAFF. The CDR3, as DNA: TGTGCCAGCAGCCTTGAGTTATGGGGTAAGGCTGAAGCTTTCTTT.

The chain links TRBV28 to TRBJ2-7; 7 nucleotides line up with TRBD2. V shed 4 bases, J shed 1 base, and the junction held 1 base outside the gene matches. The CDR3 consists of 13 residues. Germline V CDR1 and CDR2: MDHEN, SYDVKM. For the CDR3, the DNA is TGTGCCAGCAGTTGGGGGGGGTCCTACGAGCAGTACTTC. It is translated as CASSWGGSYEQYF.

The rearrangement links TRBV7-2 to TRBJ2-1; tentatively, D is TRBD2 (5 bases). The germline V gene encodes CDR1 SGHTA and CDR2 FQGNSA. Trimming cost V 4 bases and J 0 bases, with 10 bases left between them. The CDR3 totals 15 residues. The chain's CDR3 is CASSYSASSYNEQFF. CDR3 in DNA: TGTGCCAGCAGCTATAGCGCGAGCTCCTACAATGAGCAGTTCTTC.

Note on this clone: The sample holds other DNA sequences that translate to the same CDR3. The rearrangement links TRBV4-1 to TRBJ2-7; the match to TRBD2 covers 9 bases. Germline V lookup: CDR1 MGHRA, CDR2 YSYEKL. Germline trimming cut 2 bases from V and 0 bases from J; bases unmatched to any gene: 2. The CDR3 is 15 amino acids. The CDR3 DNA reads as TGCGCCAGCAGCCAACCGACTAGCGGCTCCTACGAGCAGTACTTC. Protein sequence: CASSQPTSGSYEQYF.

In regard to this clone: The sample has other DNA sequences that encode this CDR3 too. This chain uses TRBV28 with TRBJ1-2; D perhaps matches TRBD1 (6 bases). The germline CDR1 and CDR2 sequences are MDHEN and SYDVKM. Between the trimmed V and J ends, which lost 5 bases and 2 bases, there was a span of 12 bases. The CDR3 length is 14 residues. The CDR3 region has the DNA TGTGCCAGCAGTACCGGCCAGGGGAACTATGGCTACACCTTC. This translates into CASSTGQGNYGYTF.

The rearrangement links TRBV6-1 to TRBJ2-1, with D possibly TRBD2 on 6 matching bases. The CDR3 totals 16 residues. V dropped 4 bases and J dropped 8 bases, with 21 bases sitting between them. Germline-derived CDR1 and CDR2 are MNHNS and SASEGT. CDR3 loop: CASSGLAWGSGDEQFF. CDR3 DNA: TGTGCCAGCAGTGGCCTAGCGTGGGGGTCGGGCGATGAGCAGTTCTTC.

Concerning this clone itself: Other DNA sequences from this sample encode an identical CDR3 as well. The genes are TRBV15 and TRBJ1-4; D is uncertain. The CDR3 totals 14 residues. Germline lookup yields CDR1 LNHNV and CDR2 YYDKDF (reference sequence). Trimming pared 3 bases from V and 0 bases from J, leaving 5 bases between. CDR3 DNA: TGTGCCACCAGCAGGTCTGCAACTAATGAAAAACTGTTTTTT. Encoded protein: CATSRSATNEKLFF.

The chain employs TRBV1 and TRBJ1-1. TRBV1 is tagged as a pseudogene. The CDR3 is made up of 16 amino acids. The CDR3 reads CTSSQVRAVWGTEAFF. CDR3 in DNA: TGCACCAGCAGCCAAGTTAGAGCCGTTTGGGGAACTGAAGCTTTCTTT.

The gene calls are TRBV28 and TRBJ2-5; D may be TRBD2 (6 bases). Trimming cost V 5 bases and J 5 bases, with 15 bases left between them. This CDR3 contains 14 residues. Germline V gives CDR1 MDHEN, CDR2 SYDVKM. CDR3 sequence reads: CASSRRSGGETQYF. The DNA for the CDR3 is TGTGCCAGCAGTAGGCGTAGCGGTGGGGAGACCCAGTACTTC. Supplemented by reference TRBV28 and TRBJ2-5, the full variable domain reads DVKVTQSSRYLVKRTGEKVFLECVQDMDHENMFWYRQDPGLGLRLIYFSYDVKMKEKGDIPEGYSVSREKKERFSLILESASTNQTSMYLCASSRRSGGETQYFGPGTRLLVL.

The chain recombines TRBV5-8 with TRBJ2-7, with TRBD1 matching 8 bases. Germline V gives CDR1 SGHTS, CDR2 YDEGEE. The CDR3 spans 14 residues. V was pared by 2 bases and J by 2 bases, with 3 bases of the junction left unmatched. This CDR3 is CASSFGTGPYEQYF. The CDR3 DNA is TGTGCCAGCAGCTTCGGGACAGGACCCTACGAGCAGTACTTC.

This clone was recorded once. The gene calls are TRBV5-1 and TRBJ2-2, with D possibly being TRBD1 or TRBD2 (6 bases each). V was shortened by 6 bases and J by 6 bases, with 24 bases between the two germline ends. Germline-derived CDR1 and CDR2 are SGHRS and YFSETQ. This CDR3 spans 17 amino acids. The CDR3 DNA is TGCGCCAGCACCCCGGGGGCGCGGGCCACCTTTTCCGGGGAGCTGTTTTTT. Protein product: CASTPGARATFSGELFF.

The chain couples TRBV11-2 to TRBJ2-5; TRBD1 matches 10 bases. This CDR3 comprises 15 residues. Germline CDR1 is SGHAT and CDR2 is FQNNGV. The V gene end was trimmed by 4 bases and the J gene end by 4 bases; junction bases not matched to a gene: 6. This chain's CDR3 is CASSSPTGGGETQYF. CDR3 in DNA: TGTGCCAGCAGCTCGCCGACAGGGGGCGGAGAGACCCAGTACTTC. Variable domain in full (rest from reference TRBV11-2 and TRBJ2-5): EAGVAQSPRYKIIEKRQSVAFWCNPISGHATLYWYQQILGQGPKLLIQFQNNGVVDDSQLPKDRFSAERLKGVDSTLKIQPAKLEDSAVYLCASSSPTGGGETQYFGPGTRLLVL.

The chain carries TRBV7-3 and TRBJ1-2; 7 bases align to TRBD1. V shed 5 bases, J shed 4 bases, and the junction held 4 bases outside the gene matches. The CDR3 covers 13 residues. Germline V gene data show CDR1 as SGHTA and CDR2 as FQGTGA. The CDR3 DNA is TGTGCCAGCAGCCAGGGGGGGTCCTATGGCTACACCTTC. Protein: CASSQGGSYGYTF.